The sample holds a few counts of the clone carrying this T cell receptor beta chain. Germline-derived CDR1 and CDR2 are MNHEY and SVGEGT. The CDR3 loop spans 13 amino acids. Deletions cut 5 bases from V and 6 bases from J, with 13 bases between. Patients underwent thyroid surgery, and none had received any treatment before it. TCRdb re-called clones from the PCR reads using MiXCR. The repertoire holds about 20,000 clones, roughly 29% seen once, with less than 15% in the top ten. This record belongs to a study of metastatic and nonmetastatic thyroid tumors. Sequencing was performed on blood. The receptor was derived from a female donor with papillary thyroid cancer or a benign thyroid nodule (not recorded which). Some clones in this sample may be carry-over from other donors' samples. This chain joins TRBV6-2 or TRBV6-3 and TRBJ1-2; D is possibly TRBD1 (5 bases). For the CDR3, the DNA is TGTGCCAGCAGTCGATGGGGGATGGATGGCTACACCTTC. Protein sequence: CASSRWGMDGYTF.